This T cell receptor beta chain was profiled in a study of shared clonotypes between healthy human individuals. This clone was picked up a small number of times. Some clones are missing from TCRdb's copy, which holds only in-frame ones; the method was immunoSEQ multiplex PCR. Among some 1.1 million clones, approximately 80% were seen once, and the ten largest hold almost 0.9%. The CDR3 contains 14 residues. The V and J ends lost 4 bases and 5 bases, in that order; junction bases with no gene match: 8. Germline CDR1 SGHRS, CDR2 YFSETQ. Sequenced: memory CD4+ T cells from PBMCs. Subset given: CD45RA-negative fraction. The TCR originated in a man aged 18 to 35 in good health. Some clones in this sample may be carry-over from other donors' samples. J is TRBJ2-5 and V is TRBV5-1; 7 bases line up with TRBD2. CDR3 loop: CASSQGRAEETQYF. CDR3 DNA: TGCGCCAGCAGCCAAGGGAGGGCCGAGGAGACCCAGTACTTC.